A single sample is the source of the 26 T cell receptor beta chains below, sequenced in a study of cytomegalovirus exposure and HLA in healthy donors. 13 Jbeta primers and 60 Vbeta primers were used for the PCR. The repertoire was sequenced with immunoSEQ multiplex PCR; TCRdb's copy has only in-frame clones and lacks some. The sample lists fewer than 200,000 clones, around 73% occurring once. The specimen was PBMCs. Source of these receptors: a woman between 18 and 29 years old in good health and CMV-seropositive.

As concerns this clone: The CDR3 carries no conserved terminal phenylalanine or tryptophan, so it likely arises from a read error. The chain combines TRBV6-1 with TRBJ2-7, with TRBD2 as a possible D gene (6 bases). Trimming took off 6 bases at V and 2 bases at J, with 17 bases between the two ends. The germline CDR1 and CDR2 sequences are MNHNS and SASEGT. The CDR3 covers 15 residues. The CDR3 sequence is CASSGAGSRTYEQYL. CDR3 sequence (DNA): TGTGCCAGCAGCGGAGCGGGCAGCCGGACCTACGAGCAGTACCTC.

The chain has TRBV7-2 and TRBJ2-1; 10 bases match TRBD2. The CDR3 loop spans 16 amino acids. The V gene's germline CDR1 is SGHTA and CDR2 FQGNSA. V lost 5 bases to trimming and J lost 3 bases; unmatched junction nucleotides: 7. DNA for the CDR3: TGTGCCAGCAGCAAGCCTAGCGGGGGTCGCTACAATGAGCAGTTCTTC. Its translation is CASSKPSGGRYNEQFF.

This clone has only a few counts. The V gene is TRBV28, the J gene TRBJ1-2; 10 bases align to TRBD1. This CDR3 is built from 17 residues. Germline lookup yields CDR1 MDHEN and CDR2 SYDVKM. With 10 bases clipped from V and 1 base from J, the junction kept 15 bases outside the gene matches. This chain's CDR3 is CATMETGTGVINYGYTF. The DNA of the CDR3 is TGTGCCACGATGGAAACTGGGACAGGGGTGATTAACTATGGCTACACCTTC.

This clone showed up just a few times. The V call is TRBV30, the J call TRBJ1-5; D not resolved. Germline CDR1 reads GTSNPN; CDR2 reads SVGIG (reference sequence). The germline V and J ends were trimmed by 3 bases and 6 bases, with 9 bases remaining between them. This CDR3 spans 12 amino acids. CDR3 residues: CAWSDRGQPQHF. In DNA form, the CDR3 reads TGTGCCTGGAGCGATCGGGGTCAGCCCCAGCATTTT.

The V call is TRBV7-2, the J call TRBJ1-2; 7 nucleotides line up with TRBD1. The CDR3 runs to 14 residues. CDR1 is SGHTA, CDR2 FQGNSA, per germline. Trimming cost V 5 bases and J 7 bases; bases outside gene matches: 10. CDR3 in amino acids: CASSPVTGTGGYTF. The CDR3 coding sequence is TGTGCCAGCAGCCCAGTGACAGGGACTGGTGGCTACACCTTC.

CDR3 region: CASTAGMNTEAFF. CDR3 nucleotide sequence: TGTGCCTCCACAGCAGGTATGAACACTGAAGCTTTCTTT. This chain uses TRBV30 with TRBJ1-1; D unclear. Between the trimmed V and J ends, which lost 7 bases and 0 bases, there was a span of 12 bases. Germline V gene data show CDR1 as GTSNPN and CDR2 as SVGIG (reference sequence). This CDR3 contains 13 residues.

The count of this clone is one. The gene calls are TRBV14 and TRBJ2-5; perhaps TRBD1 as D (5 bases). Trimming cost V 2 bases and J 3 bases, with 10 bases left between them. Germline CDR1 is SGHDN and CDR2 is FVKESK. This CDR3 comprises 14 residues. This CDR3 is CASSQHVREETQYF. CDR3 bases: TGTGCCAGCAGCCAACATGTCAGGGAAGAGACCCAGTACTTC.

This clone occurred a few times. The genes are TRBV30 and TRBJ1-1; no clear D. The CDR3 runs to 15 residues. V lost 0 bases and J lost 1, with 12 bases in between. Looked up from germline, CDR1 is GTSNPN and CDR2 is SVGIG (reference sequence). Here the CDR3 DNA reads TGTGCCTGGAGTGTACTAAGACTCCCGAACACTGAAGCTTTCTTT. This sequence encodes CAWSVLRLPNTEAFF.

The CDR3 region is CASKSQETGIYEQYF. CDR3 in DNA: TGTGCCAGCAAGTCGCAAGAGACAGGGATCTACGAGCAGTACTTC. V gene TRBV5-4 combines with J gene TRBJ2-7, with 7 bases that match TRBD1. Germline V lookup: CDR1 SGHNT, CDR2 YYREEE (reference sequence). CDR3 length: 15 amino acids. The V gene end was trimmed by 6 bases and the J gene end by 3 bases; junction bases not matched to a gene: 12.

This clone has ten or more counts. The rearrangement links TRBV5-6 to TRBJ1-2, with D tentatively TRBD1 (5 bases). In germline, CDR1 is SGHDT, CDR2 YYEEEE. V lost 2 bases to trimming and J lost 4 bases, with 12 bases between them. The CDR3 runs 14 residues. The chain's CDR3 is CASSFDSSSYGYTF. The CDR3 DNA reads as TGTGCCAGCAGCTTCGACAGCTCGAGCTATGGCTACACCTTC.

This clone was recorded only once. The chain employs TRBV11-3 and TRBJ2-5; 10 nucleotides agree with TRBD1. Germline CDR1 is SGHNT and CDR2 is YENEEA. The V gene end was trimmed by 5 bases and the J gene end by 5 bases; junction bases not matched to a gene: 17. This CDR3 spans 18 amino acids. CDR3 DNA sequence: TGTGCCAGCAGCCCAGGGGACAGGGGAAAACCGGACGGGGAGACCCAGTACTTC. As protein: CASSPGDRGKPDGETQYF.

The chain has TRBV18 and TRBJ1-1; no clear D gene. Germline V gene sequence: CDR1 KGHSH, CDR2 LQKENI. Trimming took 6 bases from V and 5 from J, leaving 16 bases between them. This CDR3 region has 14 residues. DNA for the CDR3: TGTGCCAGCTCGACTGGTGTTGCGGGGACTGAAGCTTTCTTT. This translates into CASSTGVAGTEAFF.

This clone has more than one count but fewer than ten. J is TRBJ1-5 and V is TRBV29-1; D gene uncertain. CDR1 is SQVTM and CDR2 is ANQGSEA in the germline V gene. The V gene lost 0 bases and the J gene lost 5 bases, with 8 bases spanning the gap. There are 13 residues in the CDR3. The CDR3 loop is CSVEDGGDQPQHF. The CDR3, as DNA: TGCAGCGTTGAAGATGGAGGCGATCAGCCCCAGCATTTT.

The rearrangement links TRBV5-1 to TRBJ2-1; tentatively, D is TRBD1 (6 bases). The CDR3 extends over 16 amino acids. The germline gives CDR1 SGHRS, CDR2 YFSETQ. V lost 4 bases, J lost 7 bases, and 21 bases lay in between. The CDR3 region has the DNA TGCGCCAGCAGCCCGGGGCACCAGGGGATATGGAATGAGCAGTTCTTC. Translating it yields CASSPGHQGIWNEQFF.

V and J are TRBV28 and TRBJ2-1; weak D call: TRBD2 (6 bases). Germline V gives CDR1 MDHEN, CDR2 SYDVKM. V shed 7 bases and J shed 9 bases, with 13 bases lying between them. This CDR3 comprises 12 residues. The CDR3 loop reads CASNHNGGEQFF. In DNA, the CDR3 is TGTGCCAGCAATCATAACGGGGGTGAGCAGTTCTTC.

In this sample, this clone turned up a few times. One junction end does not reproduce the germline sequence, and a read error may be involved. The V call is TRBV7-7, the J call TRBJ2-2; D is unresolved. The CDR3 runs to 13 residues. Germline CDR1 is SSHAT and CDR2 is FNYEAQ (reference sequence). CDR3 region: CASSPGGPGELFF. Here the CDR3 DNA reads TGTGCTAGCAGCCCCGGCGGCCCCGGGGAGCTGTTTTTT.

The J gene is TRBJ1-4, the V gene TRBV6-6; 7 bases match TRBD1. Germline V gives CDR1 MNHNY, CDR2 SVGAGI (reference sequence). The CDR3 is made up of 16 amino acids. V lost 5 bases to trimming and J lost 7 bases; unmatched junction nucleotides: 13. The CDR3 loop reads CASSPGQSLGSEKLFF. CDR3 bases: TGTGCCAGCAGTCCGGGACAGAGCTTGGGGAGTGAAAAACTGTTTTTT.

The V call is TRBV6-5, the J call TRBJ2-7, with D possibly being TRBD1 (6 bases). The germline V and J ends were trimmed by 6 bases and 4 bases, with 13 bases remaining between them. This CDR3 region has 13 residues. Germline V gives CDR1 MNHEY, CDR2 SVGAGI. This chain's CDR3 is CASRGTGNYEQYF. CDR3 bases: TGTGCCAGCAGAGGAACAGGGAATTACGAGCAGTACTTC.

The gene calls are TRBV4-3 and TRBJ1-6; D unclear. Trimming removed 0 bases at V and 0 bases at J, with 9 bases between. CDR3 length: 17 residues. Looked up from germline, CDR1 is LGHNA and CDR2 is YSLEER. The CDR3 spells CASSQDPESSYNSPLHF. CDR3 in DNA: TGCGCCAGCAGCCAAGATCCTGAGAGCTCCTATAATTCACCCCTCCACTTT.

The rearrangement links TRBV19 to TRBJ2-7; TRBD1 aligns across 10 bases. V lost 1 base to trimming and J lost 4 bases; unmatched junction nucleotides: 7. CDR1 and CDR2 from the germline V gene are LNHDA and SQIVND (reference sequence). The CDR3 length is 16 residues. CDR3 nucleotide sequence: TGTGCCAGTAGTATAGCACCGGGACAGGGGTCTTACGAGCAGTACTTC. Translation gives CASSIAPGQGSYEQYF.

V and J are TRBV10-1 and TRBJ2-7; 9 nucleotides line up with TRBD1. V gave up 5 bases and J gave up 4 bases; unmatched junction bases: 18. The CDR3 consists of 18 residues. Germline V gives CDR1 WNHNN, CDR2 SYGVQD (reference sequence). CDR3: CASSFTPPRQGEKYEQYF. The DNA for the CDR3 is TGCGCCAGCAGTTTTACCCCTCCCCGACAGGGGGAAAAGTACGAGCAGTACTTC.

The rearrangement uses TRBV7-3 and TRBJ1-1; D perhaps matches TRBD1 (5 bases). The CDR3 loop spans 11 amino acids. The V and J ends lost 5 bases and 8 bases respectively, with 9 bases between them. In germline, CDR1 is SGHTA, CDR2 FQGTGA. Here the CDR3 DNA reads TGTGCCAGCAGCCTGGGGGGGGAAGCTTTCTTT. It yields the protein CASSLGGEAFF.

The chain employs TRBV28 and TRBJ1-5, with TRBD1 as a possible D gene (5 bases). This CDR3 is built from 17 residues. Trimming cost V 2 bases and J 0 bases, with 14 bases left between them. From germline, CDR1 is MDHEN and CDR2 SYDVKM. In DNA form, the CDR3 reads TGTGCCAGCAGTTTAGACAGAGAAACCCTTAGCAATCAGCCCCAGCATTTT. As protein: CASSLDRETLSNQPQHF.

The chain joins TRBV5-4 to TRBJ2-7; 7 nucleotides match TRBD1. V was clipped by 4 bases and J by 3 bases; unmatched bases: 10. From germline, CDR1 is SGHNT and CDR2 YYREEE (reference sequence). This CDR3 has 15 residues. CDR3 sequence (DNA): TGTGCCAGCAGCCAAGGGACAGATTTCGACTACGAGCAGTACTTC. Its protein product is CASSQGTDFDYEQYF.

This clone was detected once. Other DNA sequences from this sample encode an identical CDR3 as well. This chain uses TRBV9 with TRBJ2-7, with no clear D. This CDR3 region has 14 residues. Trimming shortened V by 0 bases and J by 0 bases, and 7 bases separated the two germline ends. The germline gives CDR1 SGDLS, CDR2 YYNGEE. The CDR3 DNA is TGTGCCAGCAGCGTAGGCCAGGTCTCCTACGAGCAGTACTTC. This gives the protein CASSVGQVSYEQYF.

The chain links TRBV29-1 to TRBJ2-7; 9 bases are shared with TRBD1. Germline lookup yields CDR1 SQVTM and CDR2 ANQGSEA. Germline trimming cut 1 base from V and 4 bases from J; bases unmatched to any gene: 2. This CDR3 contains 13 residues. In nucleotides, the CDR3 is TGCAGCGTTGAAGGGGGGACAGGGTACGAGCAGTACTTC. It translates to CSVEGGTGYEQYF.